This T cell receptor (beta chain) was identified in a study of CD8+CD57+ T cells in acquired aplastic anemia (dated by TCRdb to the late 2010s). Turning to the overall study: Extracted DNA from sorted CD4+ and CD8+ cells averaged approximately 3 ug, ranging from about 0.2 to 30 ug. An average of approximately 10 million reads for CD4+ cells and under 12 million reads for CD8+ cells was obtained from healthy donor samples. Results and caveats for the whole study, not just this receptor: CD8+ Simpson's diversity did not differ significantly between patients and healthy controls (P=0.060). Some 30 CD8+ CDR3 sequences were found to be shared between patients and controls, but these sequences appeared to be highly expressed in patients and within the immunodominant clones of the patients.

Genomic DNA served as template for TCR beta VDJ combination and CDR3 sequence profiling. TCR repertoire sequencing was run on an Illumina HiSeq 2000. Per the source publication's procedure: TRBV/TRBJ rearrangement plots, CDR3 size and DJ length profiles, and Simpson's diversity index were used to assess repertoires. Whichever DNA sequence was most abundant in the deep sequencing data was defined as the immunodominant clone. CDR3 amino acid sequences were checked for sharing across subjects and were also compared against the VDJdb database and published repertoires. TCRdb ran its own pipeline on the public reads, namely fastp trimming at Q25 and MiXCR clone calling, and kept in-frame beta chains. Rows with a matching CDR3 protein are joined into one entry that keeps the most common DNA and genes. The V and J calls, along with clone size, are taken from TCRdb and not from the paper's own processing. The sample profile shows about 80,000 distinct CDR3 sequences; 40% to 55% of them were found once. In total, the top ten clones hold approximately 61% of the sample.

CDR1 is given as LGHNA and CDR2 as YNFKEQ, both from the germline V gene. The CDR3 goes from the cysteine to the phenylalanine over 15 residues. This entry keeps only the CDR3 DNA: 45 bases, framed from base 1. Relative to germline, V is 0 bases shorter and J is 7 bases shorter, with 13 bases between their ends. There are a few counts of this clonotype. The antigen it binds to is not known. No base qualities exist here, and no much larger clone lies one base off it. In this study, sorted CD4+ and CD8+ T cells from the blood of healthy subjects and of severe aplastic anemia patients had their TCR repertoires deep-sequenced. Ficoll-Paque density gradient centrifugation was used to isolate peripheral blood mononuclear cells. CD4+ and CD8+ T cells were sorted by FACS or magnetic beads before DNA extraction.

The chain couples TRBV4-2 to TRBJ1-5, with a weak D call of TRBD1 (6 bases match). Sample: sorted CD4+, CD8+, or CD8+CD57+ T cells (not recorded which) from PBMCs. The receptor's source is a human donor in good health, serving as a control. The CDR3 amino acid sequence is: CASSQDPGGGQPQHF. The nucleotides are TGTGCCAGCAGCCAAGATCCTGGGGGGGGCCAGCCCCAGCATTTT.